This T cell receptor beta chain was recorded in a study of T cell responses to AZD1222 COVID-19 vaccine (dated by TCRdb to the early 2020s). The study in broad terms: AZD1222 recipients given second doses at about 4 weeks or at about 12 weeks were pooled, since spike-specific TCR depth and breadth were not found to differ between the two schedules. A total of 233 trial participants underwent TCR sequencing, of whom about 200 had received two doses of AZD1222 and some 26 had received two doses of the MenACWY control vaccine. Enrollment into the trials was organized by age into subgroups of 18-55, 56-69 and 70-plus years, and those subgroups contained approximately 160, 26 and 62 TCR-sequenced participants, respectively.

The time point label, read with the paper, signifies: baseline before first vaccination. Vaccinee samples came from UK trials COV001 and COV002, including a single-blind randomized controlled phase 2/3 trial of AZD1222 (ChAdOx1 nCoV-19) in healthy adults. Trial participant PBMC samples were collected at day 0 and day 28 after the second dose for TCRbeta chain sequencing. Sequences SGHDT (CDR1) and YYEEEE (CDR2) are obtained from the germline V gene. A distance of 8 bases separates the germline ends of V and J, which lose 1 base and 4 bases respectively. Measured from the cysteine to the phenylalanine, the CDR3 is 14 residues long. Kept here is only the CDR3 DNA, which spans 42 bases and is read in frame from base 1. Paper-wide results and their limitations: CD4 TCRs associated with the vaccine covered the entire spike protein, and the dominant responses were in regions 160-218 and 743-854. Epitopes outside the regions mutated in the B.1.351 and B.1.1.7 variants were reportedly recognized by nearly half of the unique spike-specific TCRs. Because no samples from the day 14 peak response were available, repertoires could be characterized only after the peak T cell response. Participants were mostly white British and included more females than males, and it was suggested by the authors that clonal diversity may have been underestimated. In the small 56-69-year group, the increase in depth fell short of significance, most likely because of low power. A significant rise in spike-specific TCR breadth and depth was observed after two AZD1222 doses relative to day 0 and relative to MenACWY recipients. Conclusions about previously exposed vaccinees were limited because only six AZD1222 recipients were SARS-CoV-2 seropositive at baseline.

This clone was counted a single time. Its recognized antigen is unknown. No base-level quality is on record; no much larger clone is a single base apart. The CDR3 regions of human TCRbeta chains were analyzed by immunosequencing. Turning to the authors' computational methods: Repertoire TCRs were matched against a reference library of SARS-CoV-2-specific TCRs generated with the MIRA antigen-specificity platform. Breadth was defined as the fraction of unique TCRs that were SARS-CoV-2-associated, and depth was defined as the fraction of total T cells that were SARS-CoV-2-associated. Using the MIRA data, each spike-specific TCR was mapped to the spike region that the TCR reacts to and placed in a CD4 or CD8 class. Log10-transformed breadth and depth values were compared by one-way ANOVA with Sidak's multiple comparisons tests. TCRdb obtained this table from immuneACCESS and retained in-frame rearrangements with V and J assigned. These tables miss some clones; where compared with another copy, unresolved V genes account for less than half of the shortfall, and the remainder is unexplained. V and J calls and clone size are given by that table; D and trimming were obtained from the DNA. Within this sample are 90,000 to 100,000 clones, with around nine tenths of them counted one time only. 7.5% of the sample rests with the top ten.

This TCR was recovered from an adult in good health. Source: peripheral blood, taken on day 0 of AZD1222 vaccination. The chain joins TRBV5-6 to TRBJ1-4; the D gene is not confidently resolved. This receptor carries the CDR3 CASSLSVLNEKLFF. The nucleotide sequence is given as TGTGCCAGCAGCTTGTCGGTCCTTAATGAAAAACTGTTTTTT.